The 12 T cell receptor beta chains below all came from one sample that was sequenced in a study of T cells in Graves' hyperthyroidism and ophthalmopathy (dated by TCRdb to between 2018 and 2021). The receptor library was made with multiplex PCR. TCRdb shows the sequencer as Illumina HiSeq 2000. Amplification of TCR beta CDR3 regions was carried out from RNA transcripts. A first-round RT-PCR of the TCR CDR3 used the HTBI primer set with the Qiagen OneStep RT-PCR kit. Clones were called with MiXCR by TCRdb after fastp trimmed the public reads at Q25, and only in-frame beta chains were retained. Here each entry gathers all rows of one CDR3 protein and keeps the most common genes and DNA. The sample table lists about 700,000 distinct CDR3 sequences, 14% of them with a count of one. The ten largest clones capture roughly 10% of the sample. The specimen sequenced was blood. These receptor sequences come from a young woman with Graves' hyperthyroidism.

There are a few counts of this clonotype. The rearrangement uses TRBV15 and TRBJ1-1, with a possible D match to TRBD1 (5 bases). Per germline, CDR1 LNHNV and CDR2 YYDKDF (reference sequence). The CDR3 consists of 14 residues. V was cut by 1 base and J by 8 bases, with 14 bases left in between. CDR3 sequence (DNA): TGTGCCACCAGCAGAGGGGGGGGGATCGGAGAAGCTTTCTTT. It codes for CATSRGGGIGEAFF.

V usage is TRBV15 and J usage is TRBJ2-1, with 7 bases that match TRBD2. The junction had 10 bases not matched to a gene; V was cut back by 5 bases and J by 3 bases. The germline gives CDR1 LNHNV, CDR2 YYDKDF (reference sequence). This CDR3 comprises 16 residues. This CDR3 reads CATSAGGFGGYNEQFF. The CDR3 DNA follows: TGTGCCACCAGCGCCGGGGGGTTCGGTGGCTACAATGAGCAGTTCTTC.

In its sample, this clonotype was seen many times. The V gene is TRBV4-1, the J gene TRBJ2-2, with D perhaps TRBD2 (6 bases). V was cut by 1 base and J by 3 bases, with 9 bases left in between. This CDR3 is 15 amino acids long. CDR1 is MGHRA, CDR2 YSYEKL, per germline. The CDR3 region is CASSQAGLYTGELFF. The CDR3 DNA reads TGCGCCAGCAGCCAAGCGGGACTTTACACCGGGGAGCTGTTTTTT.

This clonotype was counted a few times. This chain joins TRBV15 and TRBJ2-3; no reliable D call. The CDR3 length is 14 residues. V was cut by 11 bases and J by 0 bases, with 15 bases left in between. Per the germline V gene, CDR1 is LNHNV and CDR2 is YYDKDF (reference sequence). CDR3 sequence: CAAKSLGSTDTQYF. CDR3 nucleotide sequence: TGTGCCGCCAAATCTTTGGGGAGCACAGATACGCAGTATTTT.

This clonotype showed up many times. V and J are TRBV12-3 or TRBV12-4 and TRBJ2-5; 9 nucleotides align to TRBD2. The CDR3 loop spans 15 amino acids. Unmatched junction bases numbered 6, after V lost 2 bases and J lost 5 bases. Written as DNA, the CDR3 is TGTGCCAGCAGTTTATGGCGGGAGGGCCAGGAGACCCAGTACTTC. It translates to CASSLWREGQETQYF.

A few counts support this clonotype. This chain links TRBV10-3 with TRBJ2-2, with TRBD1 matching 7 bases. Trimming at V came to 5 bases and at J to 6 bases, leaving 15 bases not matched to a gene. Per germline, CDR1 ENHRY and CDR2 SYGVKD. The CDR3 loop spans 17 amino acids. The CDR3 region has the DNA TGTGCCATCAGTCCAAGCCTAGGGGGCAAGGGGGCCGGGGAGCTGTTTTTT. It yields the protein CAISPSLGGKGAGELFF.

A few counts support this clonotype. The chain combines TRBV12-3 or TRBV12-4 with TRBJ2-1; D might be TRBD2 (5 bases). This CDR3 is 15 amino acids long. V dropped 1 base and J dropped 0 bases, with 7 bases sitting between them. The CDR3 region has the DNA TGTGCCAGCAGTTTAGTGAGGGTCTCCTACAATGAGCAGTTCTTC. It is translated as CASSLVRVSYNEQFF.

CDR3: CSANPVREEQFF. The CDR3 DNA follows: TGCAGTGCAAATCCAGTGCGGGAGGAGCAGTTCTTC. The rearrangement uses TRBV20-1 and TRBJ2-1, with 7 bases fitting TRBD2. Losses at the gene ends were 6 bases for V and 10 bases for J; bases not matched to a gene: 9. Per the germline V gene, CDR1 is DFQATT and CDR2 is SNEGSKA (reference sequence). The CDR3 loop spans 12 amino acids.

This clonotype has just a few counts. CDR3 sequence reads: CASSQVSGQGAGDEQYF. The CDR3 DNA is TGCGCCAGCAGCCAAGTTTCCGGACAGGGGGCAGGCGACGAGCAGTACTTC. The chain couples TRBV4-1 to TRBJ2-7, with TRBD1 matching 11 bases. CDR1 is MGHRA and CDR2 is YSYEKL in the germline V gene. This CDR3 is built from 17 residues. The trim removed 1 base at V and 5 bases at J, leaving 10 bases unmatched.

This clonotype was seen at least ten times. The chain employs TRBV20-1 and TRBJ1-2; D not resolved. This CDR3 is built from 15 residues. V was shortened by 0 bases and J by 6 bases, with 17 bases between the two germline ends. Germline V gives CDR1 DFQATT, CDR2 SNEGSKA (reference sequence). The CDR3 here is CSARDTGFRLDGYTF. CDR3 sequence (DNA): TGCAGTGCTAGAGATACTGGGTTTCGGCTAGATGGCTACACCTTC.

This clonotype was counted many times. The J gene is TRBJ2-3, the V gene TRBV20-1; 7 bases map to TRBD1. The CDR3 spans 19 residues. J gave up 3 bases and V 0 bases, and 18 bases lay outside the gene matches. Germline V gene data show CDR1 as DFQATT and CDR2 as SNEGSKA (reference sequence). In DNA, the CDR3 is TGCAGTGCTAGAGATGGGGGCTCACGGGACAGTGAGTTTACAGATACGCAGTATTTT. The encoded protein is CSARDGGSRDSEFTDTQYF.

This clonotype was detected many times. V gene TRBV11-2 combines with J gene TRBJ1-1; D perhaps matches TRBD1 (6 bases). Germline values: CDR1 SGHAT, CDR2 FQNNGV. This CDR3 has 15 residues. The V and J ends lost 5 bases and 4 bases respectively, with 17 bases between them. The CDR3 DNA follows: TGTGCCAGCAGCCCGACGGGACACCGAGGCACTGAAGCTTTCTTT. It codes for CASSPTGHRGTEAFF.